A selection of T cell receptor beta chains follows, all from one sample in a study of follicular helper T cells after annual influenza vaccination. Clones were sequenced by immunoSEQ multiplex PCR, and TCRdb holds only the in-frame ones, with some missing. The data contain about 14,000 clones, 65% to 85% of them seen just once; the ten biggest clones take up 0.4% to 0.55%. Sequencing was performed on CXCR5- memory CD4+ T cells sorted from blood, taken on the day of influenza vaccination. These receptors came from an adult who received the influenza vaccine. The CDR3 runs from the conserved cysteine through the conserved F or W. The order of the fields is V gene, clone size, J gene, D gene, CDR3 protein, CDR3 DNA. D genes are given only for firm matches. Only some rows state a clone size, as once, few, many or a class for expanded clones.

V gene: TRBV5-1; clone size: .; J gene: TRBJ1-3; D gene: TRBD1; CDR3 protein: CASSLAGQEGNTIYF; CDR3 DNA: TGCGCCAGCAGCTTGGCCGGACAGGAGGGAAACACCATATATTTT
V gene: TRBV11-2; clone size: .; J gene: TRBJ2-3; D gene: .; CDR3 protein: CASSLADLFHQYF; CDR3 DNA: TGTGCCAGCAGCTTAGCGGACTTGTTTCATCAGTATTTT
V gene: TRBV10-3; clone size: .; J gene: TRBJ2-2; D gene: .; CDR3 protein: CAISDGGDTGELFF; CDR3 DNA: TGTGCCATCAGTGACGGTGGGGACACCGGGGAGCTGTTTTTT
V gene: TRBV29-1; clone size: .; J gene: TRBJ2-1; D gene: .; CDR3 protein: CSGIGMKSYNEQFF; CDR3 DNA: TGCAGCGGGATAGGGATGAAGAGTTACAATGAGCAGTTCTTC
V gene: TRBV5-1; clone size: .; J gene: TRBJ1-2; D gene: .; CDR3 protein: CASRNLSRWGYTF; CDR3 DNA: TGCGCCAGCAGGAATCTTTCCCGTTGGGGCTACACCTTC
V gene: TRBV28; clone size: .; J gene: TRBJ1-2; D gene: .; CDR3 protein: CASRPGQNYGYTF; CDR3 DNA: TGTGCCAGCAGACCCGGACAGAACTATGGCTACACCTTC
V gene: TRBV4-3; clone size: .; J gene: TRBJ2-7; D gene: TRBD1; CDR3 protein: CASSQRRTGGYEQYF; CDR3 DNA: TGCGCCAGCAGCCAAAGGCGGACAGGGGGGTACGAGCAGTACTTC
V gene: TRBV5-1; clone size: .; J gene: TRBJ2-3; D gene: .; CDR3 protein: CASSFLSPDTQYF; CDR3 DNA: TGCGCCAGCAGCTTTCTTTCCCCAGATACGCAGTATTTT
V gene: TRBV7-9; clone size: few; J gene: TRBJ1-3; D gene: .; CDR3 protein: CASRIGPLNTIYF; CDR3 DNA: TGTGCCAGCAGAATCGGTCCTCTAAACACCATATATTTT
V gene: TRBV19; clone size: .; J gene: TRBJ1-3; D gene: .; CDR3 protein: CASSMDRYSGNTIYF; CDR3 DNA: TGTGCCAGTAGTATGGATCGATACTCTGGAAACACCATATATTTT
V gene: TRBV30; clone size: once; J gene: TRBJ2-7; D gene: .; CDR3 protein: CAWSVMGDEQYF; CDR3 DNA: TGTGCCTGGAGTGTAATGGGGGACGAGCAGTACTTC
V gene: TRBV10-2; clone size: .; J gene: TRBJ1-3; D gene: .; CDR3 protein: CASTWDSGNTIYF; CDR3 DNA: TGCGCCAGCACTTGGGACTCTGGAAACACCATATATTTT
V gene: TRBV28; clone size: .; J gene: TRBJ2-3; D gene: .; CDR3 protein: CASSLLPGSGTDTQYF; CDR3 DNA: TGTGCCAGCAGTTTATTGCCAGGGTCCGGCACAGATACGCAGTATTTT